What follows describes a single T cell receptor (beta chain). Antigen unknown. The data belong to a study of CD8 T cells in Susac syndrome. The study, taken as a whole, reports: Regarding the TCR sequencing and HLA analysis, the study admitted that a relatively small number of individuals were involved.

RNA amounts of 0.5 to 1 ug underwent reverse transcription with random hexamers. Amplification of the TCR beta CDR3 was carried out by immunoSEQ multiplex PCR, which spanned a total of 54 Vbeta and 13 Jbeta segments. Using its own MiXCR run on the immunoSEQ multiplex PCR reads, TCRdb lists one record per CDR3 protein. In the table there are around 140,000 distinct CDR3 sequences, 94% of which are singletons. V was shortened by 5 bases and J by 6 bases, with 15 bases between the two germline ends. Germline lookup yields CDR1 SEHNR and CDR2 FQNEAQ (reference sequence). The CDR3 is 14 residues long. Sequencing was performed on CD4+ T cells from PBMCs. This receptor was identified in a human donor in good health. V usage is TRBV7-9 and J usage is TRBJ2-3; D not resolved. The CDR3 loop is CASSTTDRSDTQYF. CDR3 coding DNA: TGTGCCAGCAGCACCACGGATCGATCGGATACGCAGTATTTT.